These T cell receptor beta chains were read from a single sample in a study of T cell responses to AZD1222 COVID-19 vaccine. Sequenced by immunoSEQ multiplex PCR; TCRdb stores in-frame clones only, minus some. The sample holds fewer than 150,000 clones; 88% are singletons and the top ten take just over 3.5%. The specimen comprised peripheral blood, sampled 28 days after the second AZD1222 dose. The receptor set was obtained from an adult who received the AZD1222 COVID-19 vaccine. The CDR3 runs from the conserved cysteine through the conserved F or W. The D gene is left open where the match is weak. The size field is filled for only some rows; it gives once, few, many or a size class.

>TRBV5-4|TRBJ1-3|.|.
TGTGCCAGCAGCTTGCTCGAGGGTACCATATATTTT
CASSLLEGTIYF
>TRBV7-9|TRBJ1-1|TRBD1|.
TGTGCCAGCAGCCCCGGGACAGGGGGCACTGAAGCTTTCTTT
CASSPGTGGTEAFF
>TRBV29-1|TRBJ1-1|.|once
TGCAGCGTTTGGTCGGCTGACACTGAAGCTTTCTTT
CSVWSADTEAFF
>TRBV11-3|TRBJ2-7|.|.
TGTGCCAGCAGCCGGGACGGCTACGAGCAGTACTTC
CASSRDGYEQYF
>TRBV29-1|TRBJ1-2|.|.
TGCAGCGTTAGGCCGGAGAGCTATGGCTACACCTTC
CSVRPESYGYTF
>TRBV18|TRBJ2-1|TRBD1|.
TGTGCCAGCTCCCTTGGACAGGGGGTACGGAATGAGCAGTTCTTC
CASSLGQGVRNEQFF
>TRBV4-2|TRBJ2-5|TRBD2|.
TGTGCCAGCAGCGAGAAGCGGGGGGGCCTGGAGACCCAGTACTTC
CASSEKRGGLETQYF
>TRBV5-6|TRBJ1-4|TRBD1|once
TGTGCCAGCAGCGGAAACAGGGGGAAGACTAATGAAAAACTGTTTTTT
CASSGNRGKTNEKLFF
>TRBV24-1|TRBJ2-3|.|.
TGTGCCACCAGTGATTTGGGGGATCAGTCAGATACGCAGTATTTT
CATSDLGDQSDTQYF
>TRBV27|TRBJ2-7|TRBD2|few
TGTGCCAGCAGTTTAGGACTAGCGGGGGACGAGCAGTACTTC
CASSLGLAGDEQYF
>TRBV7-3|TRBJ2-3|.|.
TGTGCCAGCAGCAGCTTACAGTCCCCAGATACGCAGTATTTT
CASSSLQSPDTQYF
>TRBV5-1|TRBJ1-5|TRBD1|.
TGCGCCAGCAGTCCGACAGGGAACAATCAGCCCCAGCATTTT
CASSPTGNNQPQHF
>TRBV10-3|TRBJ2-7|TRBD1|.
TGTGCCACCAGGACAGGGACCTACGAGCAGTACTTC
CATRTGTYEQYF
>TRBV6-2/TRBV6-3|TRBJ1-5|.|.
TGTGCCAGCAGCGCGGACGGCTTCAATCAGCCCCAGCATTTT
CASSADGFNQPQHF
>TRBV7-2|TRBJ1-6|TRBD1|.
TGTGCCAGCAGCCCCAGGGACAGATCAATTTATTCACCCCTCCACTTT
CASSPRDRSIYSPLHF
>TRBV4-3|TRBJ2-7|.|.
TGCGCCAGCAGCCCCCCCGGGCGGTTCTACGAGCAGTACTTC
CASSPPGRFYEQYF
>TRBV25-1|TRBJ1-1|.|.
TGTGCCAGCAGTGTGGACCGGTGGGGAGGTGAAGCTTTCTTT
CASSVDRWGGEAFF
>TRBV7-9|TRBJ1-2|TRBD1|.
TGTGCCAGCAGCCGGGACAGGGGGCGAGATGGCTACACCTTC
CASSRDRGRDGYTF
>TRBV6-5|TRBJ1-6|.|.
TGTGCCAGCAGAGCAGGGGACTATAATTCACCCCTCCACTTT
CASRAGDYNSPLHF
>TRBV7-2|TRBJ1-1|.|.
TGTGCCAGCAGCGAGGGGCCACTGAGGGAAGCTTTCTTT
CASSEGPLREAFF
>TRBV29-1|TRBJ2-1|.|.
TGCAGCGTTGAAGAGGGACGACTGAAAAATGAGCAGTTCTTC
CSVEEGRLKNEQFF
>TRBV19|TRBJ1-5|TRBD1|.
TGTGCCAGCACAGGGGTCGGTCAGCCCCAGCATTTT
CASTGVGQPQHF
>TRBV7-9|TRBJ2-1|TRBD1|once
TGTGCCAGCAGCTCACCAGACAGGGCGGGTAACAATGAGCAGTTCTTC
CASSSPDRAGNNEQFF
>TRBV14|TRBJ2-5|.|.
TGTGCCAGCAGCCAGTGGCCCAGGGGTAGCCAAGAGACCCAGTACTTC
CASSQWPRGSQETQYF
>TRBV27|TRBJ2-1|TRBD2|once
TGTGCCAGCAGTTTTGAACTAGCGGACCCCAATGAGCAGTTCTTC
CASSFELADPNEQFF
>TRBV7-2|TRBJ1-1|TRBD1|.
TGTGCCAGCAGCTTAGGAGGGACAGGTCTGACTGAAGCTTTCTTT
CASSLGGTGLTEAFF
>TRBV11-2|TRBJ2-7|TRBD2|.
TGTGCCAGCTTCCTATGGGCTAGCGGGGGTATTAACGAGCAGTACTTC
CASFLWASGGINEQYF
>TRBV5-1|TRBJ2-1|.|.
TGCGCCAGCAGTGGAGCGTTGACCTACAATGAGCAGTTCTTC
CASSGALTYNEQFF